The 2 T cell receptor beta chains in this list originate from one sample, sequenced in a study of CD8 T cells in ankylosing spondylitis. MiXCR, applied by TCRdb to the 5' RACE reads, yields one record per CDR3 protein. The sample holds almost 400,000 distinct CDR3 sequences, 20% to 25% seen once. Whole-study findings and limits: It appeared that ankylosing spondylitis blood was characterized by a TCR beta motif of several highly homologous variants.

These receptors are not linked to any known antigen. Sequenced: blood, either unsorted or a sorted T cell fraction (not recorded which). These receptors were obtained from a male donor with ankylosing spondylitis.

This clonotype was seen a few times. The CDR3: CASRPPGTGNEKLFF. CDR3 bases: TGTGCCAGCAGACCCCCCGGGACAGGGAATGAAAAACTGTTTTTT. The chain joins TRBV12-3 or TRBV12-4 to TRBJ1-4; TRBD1 matches 9 bases. V was pared by 6 bases and J by 5 bases, with 7 bases of the junction left unmatched. This CDR3 has 15 residues.

The chain couples TRBV12-5 to TRBJ2-2; D remains unclear. Between the trimmed V and J ends, which lost 0 bases and 0 bases, there was a span of 8 bases. The CDR3 covers 16 residues. CDR1 is LGHNT, CDR2 FRNRAP, per germline. CDR3 DNA: TGTGCTAGTGGTTTGGTCTGGCAGCCGAACACCGGGGAGCTGTTTTTT. Its translation: CASGLVWQPNTGELFF.